The 25 T cell receptor beta chains below all came from one sample that was sequenced in a study of T cell repertoires in cytomegalovirus infection. These receptors lack a known antigen. Each CDR3 protein gets one entry after TCRdb re-called the reads with MiXCR. The profile shows roughly 920,000 distinct CDR3 sequences, less than 35% of them singletons. The input for sequencing was cultured CD8+ T cells from PBMCs, taken from culture after CMV antigen stimulation. All receptors derive from a human donor in good health (CMV status not recorded). Some clones in this sample may be carry-over from other donors' samples.

There are many counts of this clonotype. CDR3 in amino acids: CASTPARGQLNTEAFF. The CDR3 coding sequence is TGTGCCAGCACCCCTGCGAGAGGACAGTTGAACACTGAAGCTTTCTTT. The gene calls are TRBV7-9 and TRBJ1-1; D perhaps matches TRBD1 (6 bases). CDR1 and CDR2 (germline): SEHNR, FQNEAQ (reference sequence). Trimming removed 7 bases from V and 0 bases from J, with 18 bases in between. The CDR3 contains 16 residues.

The chain uses TRBV6-6 and TRBJ2-7, with unresolved D. This CDR3 region has 14 residues. Germline V gene lookup returns CDR1 MNHNY and CDR2 SVGAGI (reference sequence). Trimming removed 0 bases from V and 2 bases from J, with 8 bases in between. CDR3 nucleotides: TGTGCCAGCAGTTACTCCCCCCAACCCTACGAGCAGTACGTC. This codes for CASSYSPQPYEQYV.

The rearrangement uses TRBV9 and TRBJ2-3; 7 nucleotides agree with TRBD2. Germline V lookup: CDR1 SGDLS, CDR2 YYNGEE. V was clipped by 0 bases and J by 5 bases; unmatched bases: 6. The CDR3 has 15 amino acids. CDR3 loop: CASSVVGTILDTQYF. The DNA for the CDR3 is TGTGCCAGCAGCGTAGTCGGGACTATATTAGATACGCAGTATTTT. Based on the CDR3 plus reference TRBV9 and TRBJ2-3, the full variable domain is DSGVTQTPKHLITATGQRVTLRCSPRSGDLSVYWYQQSLDQGLQFLIQYYNGEERAKGNILERFSAQQFPDLHSELNLSSLELGDSALYFCASSVVGTILDTQYFGPGTRLTVL.

V usage is TRBV19 and J usage is TRBJ1-5; no clear D. Germline V gene sequence: CDR1 LNHDA, CDR2 SQIVND (reference sequence). V shed 6 bases and J shed 6 bases, with 21 bases lying between them. CDR3 size: 16 residues. In DNA form, the CDR3 reads TGTGCCAGTAGACCTGGAGGGTCAAGTGGGGTTCAGCCCCAGCATTTT. Translating gives CASRPGGSSGVQPQHF.

The V call is TRBV7-9, the J call TRBJ2-1, with D perhaps matching TRBD1 (6 bases). The CDR3 extends over 12 amino acids. V shed 5 bases and J shed 15 bases, with 17 bases lying between them. Germline V lookup: CDR1 SEHNR, CDR2 FQNEAQ (reference sequence). The DNA of the CDR3 is TGTGCCAGCAGCGGACCCCGACAGGTCCCGTTCTTC. It codes for CASSGPRQVPFF.

V is TRBV28 and J is TRBJ1-1, with D uncertain. Germline V gene data show CDR1 as MDHEN and CDR2 as SYDVKM. This CDR3 has 10 residues. The ends were cut back, 11 bases at V and 7 bases at J, with 11 bases in the middle. In nucleotides, the CDR3 is TGTGCCGCCTCGGCATATGAAGCTTTCTTT. Protein: CAASAYEAFF.

The genes are TRBV12-3 or TRBV12-4 and TRBJ2-7; 7 bases fit TRBD2. V shed 3 bases and J 3 bases; nucleotides not matched to a gene: 5. The CDR3 covers 14 residues. CDR3 sequence: CASSFGEGNYEQYF. CDR3 DNA: TGTGCCAGCAGTTTCGGGGAGGGGAACTACGAGCAGTACTTC.

The chain recombines TRBV29-1 with TRBJ1-2; D gene ambiguous. The CDR3 runs to 16 residues. Trimming pared 4 bases from V and 5 bases from J, leaving 23 bases between. The germline CDR1 and CDR2 sequences are SQVTM and ANQGSEA. The CDR3 DNA follows: TGCAGCGTTGGACCGGACCAGTTACAACCTTTTTATGGCTACACCTTC. Translation gives CSVGPDQLQPFYGYTF.

This clonotype was observed many times. The chain carries TRBV7-2 and TRBJ2-1, with D perhaps given as TRBD1 or TRBD2 (5 bases each). CDR1 and CDR2 (germline): SGHTA, FQGNSA. Trimming cost V 0 bases and J 4 bases, with 16 bases left between them. CDR3 size: 17 residues. The CDR3 loop is CASSLALATWGYNEQFF. DNA of the CDR3: TGTGCCAGCAGCTTAGCGCTGGCCACCTGGGGGTACAATGAGCAGTTCTTC. Using reference TRBV7-2 and TRBJ2-1 for the parts outside the CDR3, the full variable domain is GAGVSQSPSNKVTEKGKDVELRCDPISGHTALYWYRQSLGQGLEFLIYFQGNSAPDKSGLPSDRFSAERTGGSVSTLTIQRTQQEDSAVYLCASSLALATWGYNEQFFGPGTRLTVL.

J is TRBJ1-2 and V is TRBV2; D call uncertain. The V end was cut by 5 bases, the J end by 4 bases, with 11 bases between. The CDR3 contains 13 residues. Germline CDR1 is SNHLY and CDR2 is FYNNEI. The CDR3 here is CASSPRLGYGYTF. The CDR3 region has the DNA TGTGCCAGCAGTCCTCGGCTCGGCTATGGCTACACCTTC.

This clonotype turned up a few times. The chain couples TRBV7-6 to TRBJ1-4; possibly TRBD1 for D (5 bases). The length of the CDR3 is 14 residues. Deletions cut 2 bases from V and 3 bases from J, with 7 bases between. Per germline, CDR1 SGHVS and CDR2 FNYEAQ. The CDR3 loop is CASSLPRANEKLFF. The CDR3 DNA is TGTGCCAGCAGCTTACCCAGGGCTAATGAAAAACTGTTTTTT.

This clonotype came up a few times. The genes are TRBV4-1 and TRBJ2-2, with 8 bases aligning to TRBD1. CDR3 length: 15 amino acids. J gave up 6 bases and V 0 bases, and 3 bases lay outside the gene matches. Germline-derived CDR1 and CDR2 are MGHRA and YSYEKL. CDR3 residues: CASSQENRGAGELFF. The CDR3, as DNA: TGCGCCAGCAGCCAAGAAAACAGGGGGGCCGGGGAGCTGTTTTTT.

This clonotype was seen many times. The V call is TRBV12-3 or TRBV12-4, the J call TRBJ2-5, with a possible D match to TRBD1 (5 bases). Trimming pared 4 bases from V and 4 bases from J, leaving 13 bases between. The length of the CDR3 is 14 residues. The CDR3, as DNA: TGTGCCAGCAGTTCAATTCAGGGAAGAGAGACCCAGTACTTC. Protein product: CASSSIQGRETQYF.

This clonotype was observed at least ten times. The V and J genes are TRBV6-6 and TRBJ2-7; 10 nucleotides match TRBD1. Germline trimming cut 8 bases from V and 4 bases from J; bases unmatched to any gene: 8. The CDR3 loop spans 14 amino acids. Germline V lookup: CDR1 MNHNY, CDR2 SVGAGI (reference sequence). CDR3 amino acids: CASAAGQGFYEQYV. Here the CDR3 DNA reads TGTGCCAGCGCTGCGGGACAGGGGTTTTACGAGCAGTACGTC.

This clonotype has a count of ten or more. J is TRBJ2-3 and V is TRBV7-2, with 9 bases aligning to TRBD2. Germline CDR1 SGHTA, CDR2 FQGNSA. V shed 3 bases, J shed 5 bases, and the junction held 12 bases outside the gene matches. This CDR3 has 17 residues. The DNA for the CDR3 is TGTGCCAGCAGCTTCGGAGCCGGGACTAGCTGGGGAGATACGCAGTATTTT. It encodes CASSFGAGTSWGDTQYF.

This clonotype has only a few counts. J is TRBJ1-2 and V is TRBV4-1; D not resolved. The CDR3 length is 17 residues. The germline CDR1 and CDR2 sequences are MGHRA and YSYEKL. V lost 1 base to trimming and J lost 2 bases, with 17 bases between them. DNA of the CDR3: TGCGCCAGCAGCCAAGCCTCCCAGACGGCGGAGAACTATGGCTACACCTTC. Amino acid sequence: CASSQASQTAENYGYTF.

There are a few counts of this clonotype. The CDR3 DNA reads as TGTGCCAGCAGCGACCTAGGGCCCAATCAGCCCCAGCATTTT. It specifies CASSDLGPNQPQHF. This chain links TRBV7-2 with TRBJ1-5; D call uncertain. Per the germline V gene, CDR1 is SGHTA and CDR2 is FQGNSA. V dropped 5 bases and J dropped 3 bases, with 11 bases sitting between them. This CDR3 region has 14 residues.

Concerning this clonotype itself: A junction end diverges from the germline sequence, so it may reflect a read error. This sequence joins TRBV7-6 and TRBJ2-1; TRBD2 matches 11 bases. This CDR3 comprises 17 residues. The V gene's germline CDR1 is SGHVS and CDR2 FNYEAQ. The CDR3 spells CASSRLAGGSSYIEQFF. The CDR3 DNA reads TGTGCCAGCAGCCGGCTAGCGGGGGGAAGCTCCTACATTGAGCAGTTCTTC.

The J gene is TRBJ2-7, the V gene TRBV6-2 or TRBV6-3; 12 bases agree with TRBD1. CDR3 length: 16 residues. CDR1 and CDR2 from the germline V gene are MNHEY and SVGEGT. The V and J ends lost 3 bases and 4 bases, in that order; junction bases with no gene match: 7. CDR3 protein: CASSYYPGQGAYEQYV. The CDR3, as DNA: TGTGCCAGCAGTTATTATCCGGGACAGGGGGCGTACGAGCAGTACGTC.

Only a few counts were recorded for this clonotype. The chain carries TRBV4-1 and TRBJ1-2; D not resolved. Between the trimmed V and J ends, which lost 1 base and 0 bases, there was a span of 6 bases. Germline values: CDR1 MGHRA, CDR2 YSYEKL. The CDR3 totals 14 residues. The CDR3 sequence: CASSQVKSNYGYTF. The CDR3, as DNA: TGCGCCAGCAGCCAAGTAAAGTCTAACTATGGCTACACCTTC.

The V call is TRBV2, the J call TRBJ1-4; D is uncertain. CDR1 SNHLY and CDR2 FYNNEI come from the germline V gene. Trimming took off 6 bases at V and 0 bases at J, with 14 bases between the two ends. This CDR3 region has 16 residues. CDR3 sequence (DNA): TGTGCCAGCAGCCGACACACGGCGGCAACTAATGAAAAACTGTTTTTT. Protein product: CASSRHTAATNEKLFF.

V usage is TRBV27 and J usage is TRBJ1-4; 8 bases line up with TRBD1. After removal of 6 bases from V and 0 bases from J, the junction contained 9 bases not matched to a gene. This CDR3 is 17 amino acids long. The germline gives CDR1 MNHEY, CDR2 SMNVEV (reference sequence). The CDR3 reads CASRRQGPRSTNEKLFF. The CDR3 DNA sequence: TGTGCCAGCAGGAGACAGGGGCCCCGATCAACTAATGAAAAACTGTTTTTT.

This clonotype has only a few counts. V is TRBV7-9 and J is TRBJ2-1; D is unclear. Germline-derived CDR1 and CDR2 are SEHNR and FQNEAQ (reference sequence). V lost 10 bases and J lost 6, with 16 bases in between. This CDR3 is 13 amino acids long. CDR3 sequence (DNA): TGTGCCATCCGGCCCCCTACGTCCAATGAGCAGTTCTTC. It codes for CAIRPPTSNEQFF.

In this sample, this clonotype turned up many times. The rearrangement uses TRBV7-9 and TRBJ2-5; no clear D gene. This CDR3 region has 18 residues. Between the trimmed V and J ends, which lost 7 bases and 2 bases, there was a span of 26 bases. In germline, CDR1 is SEHNR, CDR2 FQNEAQ (reference sequence). The CDR3 loop reads CASTPSSPRAKGQETQYF. DNA of the CDR3: TGTGCCAGCACCCCCAGTAGCCCCCGGGCCAAGGGTCAAGAGACCCAGTACTTC.

The chain carries TRBV27 and TRBJ2-1; D is possibly TRBD2 (5 bases). This CDR3 has 14 amino acids. Germline CDR1 MNHEY, CDR2 SMNVEV (reference sequence). Trimming removed 3 bases at V and 7 bases at J, with 13 bases between. The DNA for the CDR3 is TGTGCCAGCAGTTTGAGTCTAGCTTGGAATGAGCAGTTCTTC. This encodes CASSLSLAWNEQFF.